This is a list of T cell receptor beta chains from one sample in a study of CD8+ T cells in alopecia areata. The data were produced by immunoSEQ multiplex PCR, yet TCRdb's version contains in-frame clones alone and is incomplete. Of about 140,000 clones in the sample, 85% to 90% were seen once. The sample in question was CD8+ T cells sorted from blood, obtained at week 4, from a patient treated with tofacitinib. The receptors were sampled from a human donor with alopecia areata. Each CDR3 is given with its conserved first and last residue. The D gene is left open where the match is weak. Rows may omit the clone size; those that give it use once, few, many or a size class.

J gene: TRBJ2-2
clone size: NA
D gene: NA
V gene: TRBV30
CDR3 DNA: TGTGCCCGCGGATCGAACACCGGGGAGCTGTTTTTT
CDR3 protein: CARGSNTGELFF

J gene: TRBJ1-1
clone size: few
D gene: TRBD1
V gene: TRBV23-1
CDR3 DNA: TGCGCCAGCAGTCAATTCACAGGGGGTAACACTGAAGCTTTCTTT
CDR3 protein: CASSQFTGGNTEAFF

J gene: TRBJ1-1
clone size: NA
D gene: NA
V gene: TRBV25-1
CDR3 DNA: TGTGCCAGCAGTGAATCGATGGGGACGGACACTGAAGCTTTCTTT
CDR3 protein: CASSESMGTDTEAFF

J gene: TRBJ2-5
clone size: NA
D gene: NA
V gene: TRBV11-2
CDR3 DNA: TGTGCCAGCAGCTTAGCGGAGACCCAGTACTTC
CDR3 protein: CASSLAETQYF

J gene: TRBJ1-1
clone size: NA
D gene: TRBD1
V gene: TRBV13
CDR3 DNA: TGTGCCAGCAGCTTAGAAGGGGGCCGAACTGAAGCTTTCTTT
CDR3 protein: CASSLEGGRTEAFF

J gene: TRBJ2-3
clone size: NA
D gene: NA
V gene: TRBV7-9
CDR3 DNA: TGTGCCAGCAGCTTAGGGACTCCGGATACGCAGTATTTT
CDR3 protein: CASSLGTPDTQYF

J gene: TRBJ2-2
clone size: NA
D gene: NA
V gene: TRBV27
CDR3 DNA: TGTGCCAGCAGTTGGGCCGCGGGATCCGGGGAGCTGTTTTTT
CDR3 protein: CASSWAAGSGELFF

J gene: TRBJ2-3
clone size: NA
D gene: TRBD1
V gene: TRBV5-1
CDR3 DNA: TGCGCCAGCAGCTTGGACCAGGGGGGCACAGATACGCAGTATTTT
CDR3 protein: CASSLDQGGTDTQYF

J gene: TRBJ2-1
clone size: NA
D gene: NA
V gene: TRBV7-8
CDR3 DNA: TGTGCCAGCAGCTTAGGAGTCACTCCCAAAGGCTCCTACAATGAGCAGTTCTTC
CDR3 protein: CASSLGVTPKGSYNEQFF

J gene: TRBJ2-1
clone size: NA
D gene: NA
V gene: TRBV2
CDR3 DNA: TGTGCCAGCATCAACGGAGAGAGCTCCTACAATGAGCAGTTCTTC
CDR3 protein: CASINGESSYNEQFF

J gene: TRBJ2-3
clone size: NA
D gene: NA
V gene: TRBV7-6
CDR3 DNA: TGTGCCAGCAGTTTTAGGGGCGGCACAGATACGCAGTATTTT
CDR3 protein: CASSFRGGTDTQYF

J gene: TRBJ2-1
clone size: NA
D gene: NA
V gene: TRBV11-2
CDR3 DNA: TGTGCCAGCAGCTTAGGCCTCCCATGGCTAGCGAACCTTGGGAATGAGCAGTTCTTC
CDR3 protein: CASSLGLPWLANLGNEQFF

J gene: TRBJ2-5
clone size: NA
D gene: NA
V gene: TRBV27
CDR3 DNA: TGTGCCAGCAGTTTATATGCAGGCCGAGAGACCCAGTACTTC
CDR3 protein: CASSLYAGRETQYF

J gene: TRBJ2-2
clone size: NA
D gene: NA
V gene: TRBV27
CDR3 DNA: TGTGCCAGCAGTTTTACTTCGGCCCTCACCGGGGAGCTGTTTTTT
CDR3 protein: CASSFTSALTGELFF

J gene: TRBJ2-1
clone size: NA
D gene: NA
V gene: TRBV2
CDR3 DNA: TGTGCCAGCAGTGAATGGGAGCACAAGCAGTTCTTC
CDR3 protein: CASSEWEHKQFF

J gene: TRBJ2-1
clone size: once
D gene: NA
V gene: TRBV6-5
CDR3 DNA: TGTGCCAGCAGTTACCGGGACGGACCCTACAATGAGCAGTTCTTC
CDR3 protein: CASSYRDGPYNEQFF

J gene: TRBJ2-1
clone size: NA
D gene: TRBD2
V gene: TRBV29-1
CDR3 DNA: TGCAGCGCCGCGGGGCCAGCGGGAGGCTACAATGAGCAGTTCTTC
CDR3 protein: CSAAGPAGGYNEQFF

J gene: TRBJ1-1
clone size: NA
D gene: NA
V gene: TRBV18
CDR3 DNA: TGTGCCAGCTCACCTCCGCTGGCCAGGTTCCACACTGAAGCTTTCTTT
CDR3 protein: CASSPPLARFHTEAFF

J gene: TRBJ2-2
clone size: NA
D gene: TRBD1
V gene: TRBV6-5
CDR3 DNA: TGTGCCAGCAGTTTCGCCGGGACAGGGGCACCCGGGGAGCTGTTTTTT
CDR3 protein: CASSFAGTGAPGELFF

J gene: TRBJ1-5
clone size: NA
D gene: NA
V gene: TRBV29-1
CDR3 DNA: TGCAGCGTTGAACAGGGAAAAAATCAGCCCCAGCATTTT
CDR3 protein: CSVEQGKNQPQHF

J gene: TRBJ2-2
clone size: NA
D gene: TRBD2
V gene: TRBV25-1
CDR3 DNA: TGTGCCAGCAGCCGGGAGGAATGGCCCGGGGAGCTGTTTTTT
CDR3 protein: CASSREEWPGELFF

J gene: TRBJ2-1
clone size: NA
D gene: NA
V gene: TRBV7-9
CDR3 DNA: TGTGCCAGCAGCTTAGGAGCGGAGCAGTTCTTC
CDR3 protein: CASSLGAEQFF

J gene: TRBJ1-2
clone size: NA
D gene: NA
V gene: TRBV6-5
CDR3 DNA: TGTGCCAGCAGCCCGACAGGTTTGAGGTCTGGCTACACCTTC
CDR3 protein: CASSPTGLRSGYTF

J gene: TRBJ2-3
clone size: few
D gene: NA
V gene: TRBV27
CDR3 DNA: TGTGCCAGCAGTGCCGGGTCAGATACGCAGTATTTT
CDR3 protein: CASSAGSDTQYF

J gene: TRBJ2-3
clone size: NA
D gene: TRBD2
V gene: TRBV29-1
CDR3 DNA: TGCAGCGTTGAAGCTAGCGGGGGCCTCACAGATACGCAGTATTTT
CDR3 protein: CSVEASGGLTDTQYF

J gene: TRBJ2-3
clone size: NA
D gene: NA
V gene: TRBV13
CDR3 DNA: TGTGCCAGCAGCTTAGAGAGCACAGATACGCAGTATTTT
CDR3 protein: CASSLESTDTQYF

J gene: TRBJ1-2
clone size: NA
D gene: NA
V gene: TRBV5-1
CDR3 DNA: TGCGCCAGCAGCTTAAGCAGGGACTATGGCTACACCTTC
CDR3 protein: CASSLSRDYGYTF

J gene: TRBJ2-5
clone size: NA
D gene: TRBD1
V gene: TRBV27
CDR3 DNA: TGTGCCAGCAGTTTGTTTGGGGGACAGGCAGGGGCCACGTACCAAGAGACCCAGTACTTC
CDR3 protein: CASSLFGGQAGATYQETQYF

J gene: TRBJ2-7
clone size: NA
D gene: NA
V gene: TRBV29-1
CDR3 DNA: TGCAGCGTTGAAGAACGTTCCCAAGGTGGTTACGAGCAGTACTTC
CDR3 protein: CSVEERSQGGYEQYF

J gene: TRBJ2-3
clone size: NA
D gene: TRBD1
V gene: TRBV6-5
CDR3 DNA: TGTGCCAACAACCTTACAGGGGGCAGAGCAGATACGCAGTATTTT
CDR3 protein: CANNLTGGRADTQYF

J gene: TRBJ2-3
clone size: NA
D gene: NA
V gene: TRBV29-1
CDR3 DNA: TGCAGCGTTGAAGGGGGGCGCTACACAGATACGCAGTATTTT
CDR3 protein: CSVEGGRYTDTQYF

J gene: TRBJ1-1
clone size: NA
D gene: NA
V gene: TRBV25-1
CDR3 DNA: TGTGCCAGCAGTGCGTGGGCAGGGGAGAGCACTGAAGCTTTCTTT
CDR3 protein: CASSAWAGESTEAFF

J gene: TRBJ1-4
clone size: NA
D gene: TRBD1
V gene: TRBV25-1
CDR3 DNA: TGTGCCAGCAGTGAATATACTGATGGGACAGGCTTTGAAAAACTGTTTTTT
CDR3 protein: CASSEYTDGTGFEKLFF

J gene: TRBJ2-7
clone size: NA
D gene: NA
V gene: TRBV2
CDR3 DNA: TGTGCCAGCAGTGATCCCCTATTACAGAGACTCGAGCAGTACTTC
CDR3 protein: CASSDPLLQRLEQYF

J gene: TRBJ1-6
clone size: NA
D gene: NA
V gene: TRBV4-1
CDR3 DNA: TGCGCCAGCAGCCAGGCCGAACAGTTCTATAATTCACCCCTCCACTTT
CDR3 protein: CASSQAEQFYNSPLHF

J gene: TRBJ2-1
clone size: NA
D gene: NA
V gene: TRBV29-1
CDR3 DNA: TGCAGCGTTGAAAGAATGGGGCAGCGCAATGAGCAGTTCTTC
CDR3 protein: CSVERMGQRNEQFF

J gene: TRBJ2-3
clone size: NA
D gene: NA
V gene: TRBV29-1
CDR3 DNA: TGCAGCGTTGAAGGCCGTAGGGGGGGCCCGAATACGCAGTATTTT
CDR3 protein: CSVEGRRGGPNTQYF

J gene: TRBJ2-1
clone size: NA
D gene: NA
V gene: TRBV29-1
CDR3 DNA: TGCAGCGTTGAGGACGGCGAGAGAAAAGACAATGAGCAGTTCTTC
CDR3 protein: CSVEDGERKDNEQFF

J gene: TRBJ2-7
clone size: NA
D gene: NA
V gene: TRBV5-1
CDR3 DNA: TGCGCCAGCAGCTTGGAACAGGGATCCTACGAGCAGTACTTC
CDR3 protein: CASSLEQGSYEQYF

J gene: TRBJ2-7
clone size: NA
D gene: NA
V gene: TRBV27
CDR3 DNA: TGTGCCAGCAGTTTGGGGCAGGGGATCTACGAGCAGTACTTC
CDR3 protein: CASSLGQGIYEQYF

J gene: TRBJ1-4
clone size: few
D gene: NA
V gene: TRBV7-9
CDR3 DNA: TGTGCCAGCCCTCGGGACAACACCGGAGATGAAAAACTGTTTTTT
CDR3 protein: CASPRDNTGDEKLFF

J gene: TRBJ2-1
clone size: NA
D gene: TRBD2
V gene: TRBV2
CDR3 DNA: TGTGCCAGGGGGGTCCCCCGCGGGAGGATGTACAATGAGCAGTTCTTC
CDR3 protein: CARGVPRGRMYNEQFF

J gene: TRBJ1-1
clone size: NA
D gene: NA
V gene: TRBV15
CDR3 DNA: TGTGCCATATCGGGACTCCTGAACACTGAAGCTTTCTTT
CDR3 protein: CAISGLLNTEAFF

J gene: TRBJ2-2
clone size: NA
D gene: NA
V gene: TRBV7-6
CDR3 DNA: TGTGCCAGCAGCTTAGATCCCACAGCCACGCACTTCACCGGGGAGCTGTTTTTT
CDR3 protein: CASSLDPTATHFTGELFF

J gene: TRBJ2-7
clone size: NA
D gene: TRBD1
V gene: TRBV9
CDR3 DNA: TGTGCCAGCACTACCGGGACAGAGACCTACGAGCAGTACTTC
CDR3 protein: CASTTGTETYEQYF

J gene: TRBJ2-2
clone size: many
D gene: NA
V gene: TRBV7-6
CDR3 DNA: TGTGCCAGCACCCTTCCAGGAGGGAACACCGGGGAGCTGTTTTTT
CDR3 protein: CASTLPGGNTGELFF

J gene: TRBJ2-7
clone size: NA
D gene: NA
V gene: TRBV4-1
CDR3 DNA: TGCGCCAGCAGCCTGCTAGGGACCGACGAGCAGTACTTC
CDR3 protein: CASSLLGTDEQYF

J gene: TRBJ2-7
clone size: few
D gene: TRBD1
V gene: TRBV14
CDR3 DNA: TGTGCCAGCAGCTCTGACAGGGGACCCTACGAGCAGTACTTC
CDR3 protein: CASSSDRGPYEQYF

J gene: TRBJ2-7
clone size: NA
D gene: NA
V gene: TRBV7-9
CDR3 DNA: TGTGCCAGCAGCTTAGCGGAAACAGAGAGGGCCTACGAGCAGTACTTC
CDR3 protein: CASSLAETERAYEQYF

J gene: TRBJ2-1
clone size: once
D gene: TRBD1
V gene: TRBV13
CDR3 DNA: TGTGCCAGCAGCTTGAGTATTCAACAGGGGGATGAGCAGTTCTTC
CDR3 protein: CASSLSIQQGDEQFF

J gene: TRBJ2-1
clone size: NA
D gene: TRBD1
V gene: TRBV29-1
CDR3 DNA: TGCAGCGTTGAATCGGGACAGGGGCCCGATGAGCAGTTCTTC
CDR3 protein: CSVESGQGPDEQFF

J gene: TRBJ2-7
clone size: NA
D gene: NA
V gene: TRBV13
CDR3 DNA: TGTGCCAGCAGCTTAGGCAGTAACAGCTACGAGCAGTACTTC
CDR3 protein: CASSLGSNSYEQYF

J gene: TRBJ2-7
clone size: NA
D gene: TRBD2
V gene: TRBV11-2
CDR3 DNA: TGTGCCAGCAGCTTGTCGACTAGCGGGACCTACGAGCAGTACTTC
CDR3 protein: CASSLSTSGTYEQYF